This T cell receptor (beta chain) came from a study of long-term antiretroviral therapy in people with HIV. The CDR3 consists of 14 residues. Germline CDR1 is SGHRS and CDR2 is YFSETQ. The V gene lost 4 bases and the J gene lost 8 bases, with 16 bases spanning the gap. Survey level was the resolution at which the v3.0 immunoSEQ assay ran. The assay was immunoSEQ multiplex PCR, and TCRdb's table has in-frame clones only and misses some. The data contain about 40,000 clones, approximately 85% of them singletons. The receptor was isolated from a woman aged 45-59 years with HIV. This chain links TRBV5-1 with TRBJ1-3, with D uncertain. This material consisted of unsorted PBMCs, taken 3.1 years after starting antiretroviral therapy. The CDR3 here is CASSPDTVKDTIYF. The CDR3 DNA sequence: TGCGCCAGCAGCCCCGATACGGTAAAGGACACCATATATTTT. The whole variable domain, filled in from reference TRBV5-1 and TRBJ1-3, reads KAGVTQTPRYLIKTRGQQVTLSCSPISGHRSVSWYQQTPGQGLQFLFEYFSETQRNKGNFPGRFSGRQFSNSRSEMNVSTLELGDSALYLCASSPDTVKDTIYFGEGSWLTVV.